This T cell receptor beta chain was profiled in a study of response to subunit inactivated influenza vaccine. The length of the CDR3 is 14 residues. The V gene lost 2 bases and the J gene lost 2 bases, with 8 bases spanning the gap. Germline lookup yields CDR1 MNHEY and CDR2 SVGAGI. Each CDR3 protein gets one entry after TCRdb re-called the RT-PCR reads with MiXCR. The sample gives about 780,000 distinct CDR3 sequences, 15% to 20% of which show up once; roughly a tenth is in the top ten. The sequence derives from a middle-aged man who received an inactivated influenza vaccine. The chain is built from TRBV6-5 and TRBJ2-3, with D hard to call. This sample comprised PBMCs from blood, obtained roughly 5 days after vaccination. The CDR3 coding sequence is TGTGCCAGCAGTTACGTTGGTAACACAGATACGCAGTATTTT. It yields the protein CASSYVGNTDTQYF.